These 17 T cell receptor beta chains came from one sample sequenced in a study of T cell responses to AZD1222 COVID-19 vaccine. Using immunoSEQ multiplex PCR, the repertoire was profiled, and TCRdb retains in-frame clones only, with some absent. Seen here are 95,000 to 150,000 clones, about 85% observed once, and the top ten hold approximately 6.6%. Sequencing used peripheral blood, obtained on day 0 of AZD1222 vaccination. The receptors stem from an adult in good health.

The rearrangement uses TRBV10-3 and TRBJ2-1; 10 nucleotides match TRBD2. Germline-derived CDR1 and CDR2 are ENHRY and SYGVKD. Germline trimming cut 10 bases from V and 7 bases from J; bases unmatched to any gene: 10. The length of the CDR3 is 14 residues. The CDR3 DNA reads TGTGCCACTACAAGCGGGGGGGCTGTGAATGAGCAGTTCTTC. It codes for CATTSGGAVNEQFF.

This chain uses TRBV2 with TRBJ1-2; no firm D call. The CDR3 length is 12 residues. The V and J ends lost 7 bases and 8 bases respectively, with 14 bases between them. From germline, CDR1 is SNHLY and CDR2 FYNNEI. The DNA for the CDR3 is TGTGCCAGCACTCCAGGAAGTTCGGGCTACACCTTC. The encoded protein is CASTPGSSGYTF. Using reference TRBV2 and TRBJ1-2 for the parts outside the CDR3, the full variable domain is EPEVTQTPSHQVTQMGQEVILRCVPISNHLYFYWYRQILGQKVEFLVSFYNNEISEKSEIFDDQFSVERPDGSNFTLKIRSTKLEDSAMYFCASTPGSSGYTFGSGTRLTVV.

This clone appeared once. The CDR3 spells CASSTLNYGYTF. The CDR3 nucleotides read TGTGCCAGCAGTACGTTGAACTATGGCTACACCTTC. The chain is built from TRBV6-5 and TRBJ1-2; D gene ambiguous. This CDR3 has 12 residues. Trimming cost V 5 bases and J 2 bases, with 6 bases left between them. Germline V gene sequence: CDR1 MNHEY, CDR2 SVGAGI.

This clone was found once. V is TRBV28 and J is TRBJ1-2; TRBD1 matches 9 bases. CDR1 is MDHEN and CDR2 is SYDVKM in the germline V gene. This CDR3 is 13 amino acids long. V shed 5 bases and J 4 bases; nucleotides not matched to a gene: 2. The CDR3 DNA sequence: TGTGCCAGCAGTGACAGGGGGATCTATGGCTACACCTTC. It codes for CASSDRGIYGYTF.

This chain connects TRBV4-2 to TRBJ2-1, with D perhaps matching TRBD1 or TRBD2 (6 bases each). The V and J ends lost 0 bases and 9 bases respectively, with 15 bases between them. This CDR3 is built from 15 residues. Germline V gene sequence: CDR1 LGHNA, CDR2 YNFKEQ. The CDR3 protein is CASSQERGHVVEQFF. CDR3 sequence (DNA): TGTGCCAGCAGCCAAGAGCGGGGACACGTTGTTGAGCAGTTCTTC.

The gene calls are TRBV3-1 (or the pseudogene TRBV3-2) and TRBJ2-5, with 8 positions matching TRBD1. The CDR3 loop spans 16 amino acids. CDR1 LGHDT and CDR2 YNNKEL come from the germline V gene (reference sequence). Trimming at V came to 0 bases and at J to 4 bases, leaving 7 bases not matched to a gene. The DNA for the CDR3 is TGTGCCAGCAGCCAAGACAGGGGGCTTAGGATAGAGACCCAGTACTTC. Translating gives CASSQDRGLRIETQYF.

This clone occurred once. The CDR3 region has the DNA TGTGCCAGCAGCCAAGATCCCAGTGGCTACACCTTC. It translates to CASSQDPSGYTF. The rearrangement uses TRBV3-1 (or the pseudogene TRBV3-2) and TRBJ1-2; D remains unclear. There are 12 residues in the CDR3. CDR1 is LGHDT, CDR2 YNNKEL, per germline (reference sequence). V was shortened by 0 bases and J by 7 bases, with 6 bases between the two germline ends.

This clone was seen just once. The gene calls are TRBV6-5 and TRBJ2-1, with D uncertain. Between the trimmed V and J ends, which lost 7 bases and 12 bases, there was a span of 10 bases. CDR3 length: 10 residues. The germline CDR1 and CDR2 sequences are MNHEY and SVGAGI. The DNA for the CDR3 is TGTGCCAGCACCGGTTGGGGGCAGTTCTTC. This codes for CASTGWGQFF.

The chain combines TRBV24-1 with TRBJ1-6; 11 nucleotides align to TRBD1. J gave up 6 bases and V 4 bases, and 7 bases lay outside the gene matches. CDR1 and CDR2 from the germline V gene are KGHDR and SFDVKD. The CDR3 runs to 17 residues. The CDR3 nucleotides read TGTGCCACCAGTGAAGAGGACAGGGGGCCAGGTAATTCACCCCTCCACTTT. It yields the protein CATSEEDRGPGNSPLHF.

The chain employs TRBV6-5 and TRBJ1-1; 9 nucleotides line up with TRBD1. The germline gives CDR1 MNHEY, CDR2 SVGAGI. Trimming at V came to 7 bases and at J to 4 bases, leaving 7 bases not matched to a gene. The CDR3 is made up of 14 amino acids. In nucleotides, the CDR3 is TGTGCCAGCACTGGACAGGGGATTGGCACTGAAGCTTTCTTT. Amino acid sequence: CASTGQGIGTEAFF.

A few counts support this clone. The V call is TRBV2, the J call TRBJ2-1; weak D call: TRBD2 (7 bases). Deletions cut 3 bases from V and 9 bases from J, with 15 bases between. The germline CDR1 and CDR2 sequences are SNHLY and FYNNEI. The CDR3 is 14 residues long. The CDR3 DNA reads TGTGCCAGCAGTGACGCGGGGGCCTACGGTGAGCAGTTCTTC. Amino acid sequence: CASSDAGAYGEQFF. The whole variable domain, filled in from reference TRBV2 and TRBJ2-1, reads EPEVTQTPSHQVTQMGQEVILRCVPISNHLYFYWYRQILGQKVEFLVSFYNNEISEKSEIFDDQFSVERPDGSNFTLKIRSTKLEDSAMYFCASSDAGAYGEQFFGPGTRLTVL.

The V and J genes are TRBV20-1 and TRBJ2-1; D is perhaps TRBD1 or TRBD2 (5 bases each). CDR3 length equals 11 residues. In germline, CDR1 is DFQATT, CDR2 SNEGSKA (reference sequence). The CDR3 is CGGLLRGEQFF. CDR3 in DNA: TGCGGGGGATTGTTACGGGGTGAGCAGTTCTTC.

CDR3 nucleotides: TGTGCCAGCAGCCCGGGACAGGGTCCTAACTATGGCTACACCTTC. Its protein product is CASSPGQGPNYGYTF. The J gene is TRBJ1-2, the V gene TRBV7-9; the match to TRBD1 covers 9 bases. Germline lookup yields CDR1 SEHNR and CDR2 FQNEAQ (reference sequence). Trimming took 5 bases from V and 0 from J; bases not matched to a gene: 4. The CDR3 contains 15 residues. Drawing the rest from reference TRBV7-9 and TRBJ1-2, the complete variable domain is DTGVSQNPRHKITKRGQNVTFRCDPISEHNRLYWYRQTLGQGPEFLTYFQNEAQLEKSRLLSDRFSAERPKGSFSTLEIQRTEQGDSAMYLCASSPGQGPNYGYTFGSGTRLTVV.

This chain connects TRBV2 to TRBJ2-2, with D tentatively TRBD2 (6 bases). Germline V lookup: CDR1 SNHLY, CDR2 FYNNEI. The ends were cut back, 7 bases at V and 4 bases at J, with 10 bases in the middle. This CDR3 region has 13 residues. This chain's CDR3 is CASTGTSTGELFF. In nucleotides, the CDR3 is TGTGCCAGCACTGGGACTTCCACCGGGGAGCTGTTTTTT.

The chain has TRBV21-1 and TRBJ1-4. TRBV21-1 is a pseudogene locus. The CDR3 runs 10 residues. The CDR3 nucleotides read TGTGCCAGCAGCAAAGAGAAACTGTTTTTT. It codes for CASSKEKLFF.

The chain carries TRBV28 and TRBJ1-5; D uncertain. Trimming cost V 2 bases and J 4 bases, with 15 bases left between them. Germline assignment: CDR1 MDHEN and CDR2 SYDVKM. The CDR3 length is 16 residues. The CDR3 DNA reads TGTGCCAGCAGTTTAGCACAGCAATTAAGGAATCAGCCCCAGCATTTT. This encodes CASSLAQQLRNQPQHF.

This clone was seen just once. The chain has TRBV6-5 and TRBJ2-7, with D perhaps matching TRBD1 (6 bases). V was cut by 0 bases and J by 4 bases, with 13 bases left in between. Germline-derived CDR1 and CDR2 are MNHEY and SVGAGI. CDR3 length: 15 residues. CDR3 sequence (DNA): TGTGCCAGCAGTTACTCGGGACATTCACTATACGAGCAGTACTTC. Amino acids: CASSYSGHSLYEQYF.